This T cell receptor (beta chain) is from a study of T cell repertoires in cytomegalovirus infection. Whole-study context: Carrying CMV and the relevant HLA type showed in public TCR beta signatures.

Only a few counts were recorded for this clonotype. Its target is not known. Findings of the study overall: Totalled public TCR beta family frequency picked out people who carried CMV plus the relevant HLA.

TCRdb analysed the reads with MiXCR anew, one entry per CDR3 protein. The sample records 250,000 to 300,000 distinct CDR3 sequences, roughly 25% being singletons. Germline-derived CDR1 and CDR2 are SGDLS and YYNGEE. Germline trimming cut 3 bases from V and 9 bases from J; bases unmatched to any gene: 15. This CDR3 comprises 16 residues. The chain uses TRBV9 and TRBJ2-1; 7 bases match TRBD2. The source of this sequence is a human donor in good health (CMV status not recorded). Some clones in this sample may be carry-over from other donors' samples. Sequenced sample: PBMCs. The CDR3 loop reads CASSESRDYLLGEQFF. Written as DNA, the CDR3 is TGTGCCAGCAGCGAGTCCCGGGACTACCTTTTAGGTGAGCAGTTCTTC.